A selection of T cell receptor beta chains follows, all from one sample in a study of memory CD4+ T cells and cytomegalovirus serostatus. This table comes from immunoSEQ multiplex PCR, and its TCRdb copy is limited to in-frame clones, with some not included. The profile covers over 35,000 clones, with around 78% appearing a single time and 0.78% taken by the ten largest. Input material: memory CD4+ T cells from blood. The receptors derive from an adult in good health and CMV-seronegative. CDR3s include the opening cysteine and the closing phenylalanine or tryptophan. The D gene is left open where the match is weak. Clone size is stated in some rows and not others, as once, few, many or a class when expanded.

CDR3aa: CSVGTKAEAFF
CDR3nt: TGCAGCGTTGGAACCAAAGCCGAAGCTTTCTTT
j_gene: TRBJ1-1
v_gene: TRBV29-1
d_gene: -
abundance: -

CDR3aa: CASSYTGTGNQPQHF
CDR3nt: TGTGCCAGCAGTTACACCGGGACAGGGAATCAGCCCCAGCATTTT
j_gene: TRBJ1-5
v_gene: TRBV6-6
d_gene: TRBD1
abundance: few

CDR3aa: CASSPRSGGGALTQYF
CDR3nt: TGCGCCAGCAGCCCCCGTAGTGGCGGGGGGGCCCTTACGCAGTATTTT
j_gene: TRBJ2-3
v_gene: TRBV5-1
d_gene: TRBD2
abundance: few

CDR3aa: CAWRGPGGRNYGYTF
CDR3nt: TGTGCCTGGAGGGGCCCGGGGGGGCGAAACTATGGCTACACCTTC
j_gene: TRBJ1-2
v_gene: TRBV30
d_gene: -
abundance: few

CDR3aa: CASSSASGTGTYEQYF
CDR3nt: TGCGCCAGCAGCTCAGCGTCCGGGACAGGTACCTACGAGCAGTACTTC
j_gene: TRBJ2-7
v_gene: TRBV5-1
d_gene: TRBD1
abundance: few

CDR3aa: CASSKSPGREETQYF
CDR3nt: TGTGCCAGCAGCAAATCGCCTGGCAGGGAAGAGACCCAGTACTTC
j_gene: TRBJ2-5
v_gene: TRBV21-1
d_gene: -
abundance: -

CDR3aa: CAIKQGGTEAFF
CDR3nt: TGTGCCATCAAGCAGGGAGGTACTGAAGCTTTCTTT
j_gene: TRBJ1-1
v_gene: TRBV10-3
d_gene: -
abundance: -

CDR3aa: CATSREGGVRGYTF
CDR3nt: TGTGCCACCAGCAGAGAGGGAGGGGTTCGGGGCTACACCTTC
j_gene: TRBJ1-2
v_gene: TRBV15
d_gene: -
abundance: -

CDR3aa: CASSYAGTGNTIYF
CDR3nt: TGTGCCAGCAGTTACGCAGGGACGGGAAACACCATATATTTT
j_gene: TRBJ1-3
v_gene: TRBV6-6
d_gene: -
abundance: -

CDR3aa: CASRSFLGEQFF
CDR3nt: TGTGCCAGCAGATCCTTCTTGGGGGAGCAGTTCTTC
j_gene: TRBJ2-1
v_gene: TRBV6-6
d_gene: -
abundance: -

CDR3aa: CASSATSGGNNEQFF
CDR3nt: TGCGCCAGCAGCGCGACTAGCGGGGGGAACAATGAGCAGTTCTTC
j_gene: TRBJ2-1
v_gene: TRBV5-1
d_gene: TRBD2
abundance: -

CDR3aa: CAWSVQRGISGYTF
CDR3nt: TGTGCCTGGAGTGTCCAGAGAGGGATTAGTGGCTACACCTTC
j_gene: TRBJ1-2
v_gene: TRBV30
d_gene: -
abundance: -

CDR3aa: CAHTGTSGNTIYF
CDR3nt: TGTGCCCACACCGGGACATCTGGAAACACCATATATTTT
j_gene: TRBJ1-3
v_gene: TRBV30
d_gene: -
abundance: -

CDR3aa: CASTSHGLNQNEKLFF
CDR3nt: TGTGCCAGCACCTCCCACGGGCTGAATCAGAATGAAAAACTGTTTTTT
j_gene: TRBJ1-4
v_gene: TRBV6-7
d_gene: -
abundance: -

CDR3aa: CASRNRDMEQYF
CDR3nt: TGTGCCAGTAGGAACAGGGACATGGAGCAGTACTTC
j_gene: TRBJ2-7
v_gene: TRBV19
d_gene: -
abundance: -

CDR3aa: CASRTFSTGESRTGNTIYF
CDR3nt: TGTGCCAGCAGGACCTTTTCGACAGGGGAGTCCCGTACCGGAAACACCATATATTTT
j_gene: TRBJ1-3
v_gene: TRBV6-4
d_gene: TRBD1
abundance: -